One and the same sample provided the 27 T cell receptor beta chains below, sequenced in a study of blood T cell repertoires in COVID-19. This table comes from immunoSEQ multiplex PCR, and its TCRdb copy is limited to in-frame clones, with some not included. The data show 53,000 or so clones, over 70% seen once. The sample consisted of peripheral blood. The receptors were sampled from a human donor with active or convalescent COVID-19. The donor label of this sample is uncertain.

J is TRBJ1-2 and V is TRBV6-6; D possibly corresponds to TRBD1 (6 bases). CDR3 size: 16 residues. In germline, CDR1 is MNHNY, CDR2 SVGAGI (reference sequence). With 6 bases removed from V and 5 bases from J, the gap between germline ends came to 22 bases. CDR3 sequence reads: CASRPQRTVLLYGYTF. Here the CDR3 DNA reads TGTGCCAGCAGACCACAAAGGACAGTCCTCCTTTATGGCTACACCTTC.

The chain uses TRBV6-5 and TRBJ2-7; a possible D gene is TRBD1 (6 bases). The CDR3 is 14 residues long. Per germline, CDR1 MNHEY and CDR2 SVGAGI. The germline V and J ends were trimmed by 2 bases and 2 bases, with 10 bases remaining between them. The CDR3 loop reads CASSYGTPAYEQYF. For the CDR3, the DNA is TGTGCCAGCAGTTACGGGACACCTGCCTACGAGCAGTACTTC.

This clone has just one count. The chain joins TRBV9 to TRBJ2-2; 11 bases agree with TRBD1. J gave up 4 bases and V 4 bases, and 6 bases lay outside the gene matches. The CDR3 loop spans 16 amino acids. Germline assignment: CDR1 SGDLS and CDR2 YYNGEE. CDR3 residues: CASSPRDRGGTGELFF. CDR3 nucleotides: TGTGCCAGCAGCCCCCGGGACAGGGGGGGCACCGGGGAGCTGTTTTTT.

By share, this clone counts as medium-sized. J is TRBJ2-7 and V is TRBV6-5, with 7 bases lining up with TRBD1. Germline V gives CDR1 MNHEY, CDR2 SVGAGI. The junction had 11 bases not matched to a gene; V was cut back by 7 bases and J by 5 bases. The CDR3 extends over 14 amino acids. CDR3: CASITTGRSDEQYF. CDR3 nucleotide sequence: TGTGCCAGCATAACGACAGGGCGCTCAGACGAGCAGTACTTC.

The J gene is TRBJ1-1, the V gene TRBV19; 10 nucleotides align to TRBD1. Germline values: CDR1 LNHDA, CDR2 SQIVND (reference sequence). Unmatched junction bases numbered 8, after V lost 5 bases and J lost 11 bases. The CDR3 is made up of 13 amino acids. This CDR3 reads CASSADRGRGAFF. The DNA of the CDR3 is TGTGCCAGTAGTGCCGACAGGGGGCGCGGGGCTTTCTTT. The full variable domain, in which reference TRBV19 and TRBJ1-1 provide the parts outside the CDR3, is DGGITQSPKYLFRKEGQNVTLSCEQNLNHDAMYWYRQDPGQGLRLIYYSQIVNDFQKGDIAEGYSVSREKKESFPLTVTSAQKNPTAFYLCASSADRGRGAFFGQGTRLTVV.

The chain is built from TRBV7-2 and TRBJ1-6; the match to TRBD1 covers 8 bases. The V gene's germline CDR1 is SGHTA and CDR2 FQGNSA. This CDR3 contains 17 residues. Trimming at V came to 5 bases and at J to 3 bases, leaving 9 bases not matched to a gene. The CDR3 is CASSPFRTGNYNSPLHF. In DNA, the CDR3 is TGTGCCAGCAGCCCCTTCCGGACAGGGAACTATAATTCACCCCTCCACTTT.

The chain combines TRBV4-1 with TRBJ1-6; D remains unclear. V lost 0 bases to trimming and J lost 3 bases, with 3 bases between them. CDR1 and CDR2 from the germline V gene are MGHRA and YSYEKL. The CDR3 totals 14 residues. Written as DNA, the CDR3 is TGCGCCAGCAGCCAAGATAACTATAATTCACCCCTCCACTTT. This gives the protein CASSQDNYNSPLHF.

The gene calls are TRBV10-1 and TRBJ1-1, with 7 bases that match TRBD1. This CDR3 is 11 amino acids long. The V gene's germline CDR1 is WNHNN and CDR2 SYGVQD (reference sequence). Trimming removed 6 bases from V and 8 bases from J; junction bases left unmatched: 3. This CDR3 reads CASRGDREAFF. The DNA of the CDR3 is TGCGCCAGCAGGGGGGACAGAGAAGCTTTCTTT.

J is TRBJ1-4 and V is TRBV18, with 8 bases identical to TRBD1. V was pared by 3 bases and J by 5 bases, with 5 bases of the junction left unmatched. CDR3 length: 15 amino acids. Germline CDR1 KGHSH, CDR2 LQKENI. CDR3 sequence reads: CASSPTRGPNEKLFF. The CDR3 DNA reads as TGTGCCAGCTCACCTACCAGGGGGCCCAATGAAAAACTGTTTTTT.

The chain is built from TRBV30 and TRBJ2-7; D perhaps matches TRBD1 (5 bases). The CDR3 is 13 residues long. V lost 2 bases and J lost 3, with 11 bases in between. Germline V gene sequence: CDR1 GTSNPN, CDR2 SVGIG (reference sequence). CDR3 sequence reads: CAWSRQQGYEQYF. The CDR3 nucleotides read TGTGCCTGGAGTCGGCAGCAGGGCTACGAGCAGTACTTC.

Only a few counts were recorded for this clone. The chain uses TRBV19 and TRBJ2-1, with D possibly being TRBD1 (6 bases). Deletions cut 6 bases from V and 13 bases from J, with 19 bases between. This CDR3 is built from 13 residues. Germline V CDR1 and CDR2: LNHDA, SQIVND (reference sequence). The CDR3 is CASSNTPGTTQFF. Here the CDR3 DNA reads TGTGCCAGTAGCAACACCCCCGGGACAACACAGTTCTTC.

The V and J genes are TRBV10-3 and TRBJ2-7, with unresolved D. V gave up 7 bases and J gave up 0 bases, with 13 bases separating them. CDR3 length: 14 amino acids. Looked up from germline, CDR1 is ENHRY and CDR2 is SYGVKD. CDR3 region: CAITYDMSSYEQYF. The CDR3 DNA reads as TGTGCCATCACCTATGACATGTCCTCCTACGAGCAGTACTTC.

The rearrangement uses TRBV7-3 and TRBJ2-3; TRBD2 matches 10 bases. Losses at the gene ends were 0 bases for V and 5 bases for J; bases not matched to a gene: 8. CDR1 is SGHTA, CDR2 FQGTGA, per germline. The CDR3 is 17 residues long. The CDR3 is CASSLTSSSGRLDTQYF. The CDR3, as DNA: TGTGCCAGCAGCTTAACTTCGAGTAGCGGGAGGTTAGATACGCAGTATTTT.

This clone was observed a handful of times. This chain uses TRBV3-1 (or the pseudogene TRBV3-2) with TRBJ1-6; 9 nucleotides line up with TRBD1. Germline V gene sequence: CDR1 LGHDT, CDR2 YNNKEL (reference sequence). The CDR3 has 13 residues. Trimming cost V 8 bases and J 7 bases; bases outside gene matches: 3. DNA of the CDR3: TGTGCCAGCCTGGGGACAGGGAATTCACCCCTCCACTTT. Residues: CASLGTGNSPLHF.

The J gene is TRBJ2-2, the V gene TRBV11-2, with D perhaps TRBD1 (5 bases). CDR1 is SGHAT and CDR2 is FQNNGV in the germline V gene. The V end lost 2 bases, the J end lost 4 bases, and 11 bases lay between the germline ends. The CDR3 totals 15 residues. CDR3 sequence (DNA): TGTGCCAGCAGCTTATGGGGCCTGGCCACCGGGGAGCTGTTTTTT. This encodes CASSLWGLATGELFF.

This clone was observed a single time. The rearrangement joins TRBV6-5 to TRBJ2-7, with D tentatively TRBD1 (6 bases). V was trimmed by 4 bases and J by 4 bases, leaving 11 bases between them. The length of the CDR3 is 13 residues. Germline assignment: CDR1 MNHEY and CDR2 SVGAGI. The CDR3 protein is CASSSYQGYEQYF. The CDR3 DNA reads TGTGCCAGCAGTTCGTACCAGGGGTACGAGCAGTACTTC.

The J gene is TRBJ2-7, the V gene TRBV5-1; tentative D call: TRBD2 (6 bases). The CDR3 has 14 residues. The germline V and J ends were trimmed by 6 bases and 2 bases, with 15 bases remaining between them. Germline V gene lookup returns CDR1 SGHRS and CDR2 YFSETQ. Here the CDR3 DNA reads TGCGCCAGCAAGTTTGGGGGGACCGCCTACGAGCAGTACTTC. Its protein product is CASKFGGTAYEQYF.

CDR3 coding DNA: TGTGCCAGCAGCGACAGAAACTATGGCTACACCTTC. Amino acid sequence: CASSDRNYGYTF. V usage is TRBV6-2 or TRBV6-3 and J usage is TRBJ1-2, with D perhaps matching TRBD1 (5 bases). The ends were cut back, 6 bases at V and 2 bases at J, with 7 bases in the middle. This CDR3 is 12 amino acids long. The germline gives CDR1 MNHEY, CDR2 SVGEGT.

CDR3 nucleotide sequence: TGCGCCAGCAGCACGACAGGGATTAATGAAAAACTGTTTTTT. Its protein is CASSTTGINEKLFF. The V and J genes are TRBV5-1 and TRBJ1-4; 7 bases map to TRBD1. Germline lookup yields CDR1 SGHRS and CDR2 YFSETQ. J lost 4 bases, V lost 4 bases, and 4 bases had no gene match. The CDR3 spans 14 residues.

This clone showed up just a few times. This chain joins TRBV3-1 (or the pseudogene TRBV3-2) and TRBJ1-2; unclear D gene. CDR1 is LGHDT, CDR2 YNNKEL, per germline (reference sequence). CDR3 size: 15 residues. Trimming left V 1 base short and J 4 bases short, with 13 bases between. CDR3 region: CASSQAPGIAYGYTF. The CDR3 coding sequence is TGTGCCAGCAGCCAAGCTCCGGGGATCGCCTATGGCTACACCTTC.

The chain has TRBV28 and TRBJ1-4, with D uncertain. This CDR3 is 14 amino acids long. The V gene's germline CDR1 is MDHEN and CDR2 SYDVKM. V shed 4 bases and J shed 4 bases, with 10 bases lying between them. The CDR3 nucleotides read TGTGCCAGCAGTTCGCAGGCCGGTAATGAAAAACTGTTTTTT. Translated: CASSSQAGNEKLFF.

The CDR3 sequence: CASSASPGRTYLTDTQYF. DNA for the CDR3: TGTGCCAGCAGCGCCTCCCCCGGGCGGACTTACCTTACAGATACGCAGTATTTT. V and J are TRBV9 and TRBJ2-3, with D possibly matching TRBD2 (5 bases). V dropped 3 bases and J dropped 3 bases, with 23 bases sitting between them. The CDR3 contains 18 residues. CDR1 is SGDLS, CDR2 YYNGEE, per germline.

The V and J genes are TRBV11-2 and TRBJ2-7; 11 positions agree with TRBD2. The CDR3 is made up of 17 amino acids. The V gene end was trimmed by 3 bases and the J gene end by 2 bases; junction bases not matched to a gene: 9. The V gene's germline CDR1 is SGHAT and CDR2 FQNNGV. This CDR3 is CASSFTTGTSGTYEQYF. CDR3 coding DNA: TGTGCCAGCAGCTTTACTACCGGGACTAGCGGAACCTACGAGCAGTACTTC.

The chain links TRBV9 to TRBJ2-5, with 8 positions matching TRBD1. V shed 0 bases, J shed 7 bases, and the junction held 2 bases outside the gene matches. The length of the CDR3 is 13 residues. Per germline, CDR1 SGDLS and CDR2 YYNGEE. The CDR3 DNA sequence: TGTGCCAGCAGCGTAGTGGGGACAGGGACCCAGTACTTC. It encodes CASSVVGTGTQYF.

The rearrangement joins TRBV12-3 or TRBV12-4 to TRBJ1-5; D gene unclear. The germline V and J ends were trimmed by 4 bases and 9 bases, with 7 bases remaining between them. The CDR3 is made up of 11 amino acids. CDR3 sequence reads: CASSSYLPQHF. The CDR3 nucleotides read TGTGCCAGCAGTTCCTACTTGCCCCAGCATTTT.

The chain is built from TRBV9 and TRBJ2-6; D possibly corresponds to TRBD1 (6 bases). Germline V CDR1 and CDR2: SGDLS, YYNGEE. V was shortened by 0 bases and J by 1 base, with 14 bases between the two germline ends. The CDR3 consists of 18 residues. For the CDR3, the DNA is TGTGCCAGCAGCGTAGTAGGACAGAGACTATCTGGGGCCAACGTCCTGACTTTC. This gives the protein CASSVVGQRLSGANVLTF.

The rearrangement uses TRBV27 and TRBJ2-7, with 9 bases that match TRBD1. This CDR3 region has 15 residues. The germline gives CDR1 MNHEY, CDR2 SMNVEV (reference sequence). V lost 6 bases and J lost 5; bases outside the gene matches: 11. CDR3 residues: CASSPAADRGNEQYF. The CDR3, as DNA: TGTGCCAGCAGCCCCGCGGCTGACAGGGGGAACGAGCAGTACTTC.